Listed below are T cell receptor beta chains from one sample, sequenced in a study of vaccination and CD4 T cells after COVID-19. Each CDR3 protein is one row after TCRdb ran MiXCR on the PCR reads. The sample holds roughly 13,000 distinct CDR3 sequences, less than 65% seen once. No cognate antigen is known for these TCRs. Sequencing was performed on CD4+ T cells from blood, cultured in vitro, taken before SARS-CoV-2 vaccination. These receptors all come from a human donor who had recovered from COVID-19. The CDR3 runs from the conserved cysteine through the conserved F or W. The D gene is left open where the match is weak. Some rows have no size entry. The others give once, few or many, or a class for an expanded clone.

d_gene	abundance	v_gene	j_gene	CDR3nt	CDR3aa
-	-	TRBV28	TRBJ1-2	TGTGCCAGCAGTAGAACAGGGCTAAACTATGGCTACACCTTC	CASSRTGLNYGYTF
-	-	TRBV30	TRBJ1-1	TGTGCCTGGAGTCTGGGGTTGAACACTGAAGCTTTCTTT	CAWSLGLNTEAFF
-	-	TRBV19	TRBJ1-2	TGTGCCAGTAGTGAAGGAATAGGAGGTGGCTACACCTTC	CASSEGIGGGYTF
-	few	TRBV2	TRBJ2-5	TGTGCCAGCAGGGTTCAAGAGACCCAGTACTTC	CASRVQETQYF
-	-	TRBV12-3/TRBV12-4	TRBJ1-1	TGTGCCAGCAGCGCATTGAACACTGAAGCTTTCTTT	CASSALNTEAFF
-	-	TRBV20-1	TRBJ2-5	TGCAGTGCTCAGGCCGTGTTGAAGAGGACCCAGTACTTC	CSAQAVLKRTQYF
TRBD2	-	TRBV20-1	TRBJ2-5	TGCAGTGCTTTCAATCCGGGACTAGCGGGGGGAAAGACCCAGTACTTC	CSAFNPGLAGGKTQYF
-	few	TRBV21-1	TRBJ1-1	-	CASSTFAGGTEAFF
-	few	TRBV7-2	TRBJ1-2	TGTGCCAGCAGCTTAGAGCCCGGCTATGGCTACACCTTC	CASSLEPGYGYTF
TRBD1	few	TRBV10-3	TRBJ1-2	TGTGCCATCAGTGACCCCGGGACAGGGCCCAACTATGGCTACACCTTC	CAISDPGTGPNYGYTF
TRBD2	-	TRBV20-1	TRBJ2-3	TGCAGTGCTAGAGATCGCACTAGCGGGACAGATACGCAGTATTTT	CSARDRTSGTDTQYF
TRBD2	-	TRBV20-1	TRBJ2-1	TGCAGTGCTCATCCACCCGGGAGGGCCGGAGACAATGAGCAGTTCTTC	CSAHPPGRAGDNEQFF
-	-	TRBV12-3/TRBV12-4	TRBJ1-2	TGTGCCAGCAGTAACTTGATGGGGTCATGGACCTTC	CASSNLMGSWTF
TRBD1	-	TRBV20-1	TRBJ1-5	TGCAGTGCTAGATTGAGGCAAGCCGGGACAGGGTACAATCAGCCCCAGCATTTT	CSARLRQAGTGYNQPQHF
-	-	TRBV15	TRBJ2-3	TGTGCCACCAGCAGAGATAAGCCTAGCGGCACAGATACGCAGTATTTT	CATSRDKPSGTDTQYF
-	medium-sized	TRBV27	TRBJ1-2	TGTGCCAGCAGTTCTACCGGAAACTATGGCTACACCTTC	CASSSTGNYGYTF
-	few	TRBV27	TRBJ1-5	TGTGCCAGCAGTTTAGGATCGACTGGCAATCAGCCCCAGCATTTT	CASSLGSTGNQPQHF
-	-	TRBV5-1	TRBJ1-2	TGCGCCAGCAGCGTTCAGGGGTACTATGGCTACACCTTC	CASSVQGYYGYTF
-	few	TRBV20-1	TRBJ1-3	TGCAGTGCTAGAGGTGTAACCGCTGGAAACACCATATATTTT	CSARGVTAGNTIYF
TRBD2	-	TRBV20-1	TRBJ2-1	TGCAGTGCTAGAGCCCAGCGGGGACTTCAGGATGAGCAGTTCTTC	CSARAQRGLQDEQFF
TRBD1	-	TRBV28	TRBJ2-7	TGTGCCAGCAGTTTCCGAGGGACAGCCCGCTACGAGCAGTACTTC	CASSFRGTARYEQYF
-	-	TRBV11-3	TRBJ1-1	TGTGCCAGCAGCTCCTTTAACAGGGACTCGAACACTGAAGCTTTCTTT	CASSSFNRDSNTEAFF
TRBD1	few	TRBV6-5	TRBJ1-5	TGTGCCAGCAGTTACTCGGCGGAACAGGGGCTGAGCAATCAGCCCCAGCATTTT	CASSYSAEQGLSNQPQHF
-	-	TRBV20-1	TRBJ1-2	TGCAGTGCTCCCGGGGGGGCCCCCCACAACTATGGCTACACCTTC	CSAPGGAPHNYGYTF
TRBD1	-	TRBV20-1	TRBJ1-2	TGCAGTGCCCGAACGACAGGGGGAGATGGCTACACCTTC	CSARTTGGDGYTF
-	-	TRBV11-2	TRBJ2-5	TGTGCCAGCAGCGGGACTCAAGAGACCCAGTACTTC	CASSGTQETQYF
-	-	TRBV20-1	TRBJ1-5	TGCAGTGCTACCTCAGACAGCCTAAATCAGCCCCAGCATTTT	CSATSDSLNQPQHF
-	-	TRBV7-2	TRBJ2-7	TGTGCCAGCAGCTTAGGGGCTAGCTCTCAGCAGTACTTC	CASSLGASSQQYF
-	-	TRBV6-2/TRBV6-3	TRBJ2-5	TGTGCCAGCAGTAGGGTTGAAGAGACCCAGTACTTC	CASSRVEETQYF
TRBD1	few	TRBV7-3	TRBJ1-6	TGTGCCAGCAGCTTAACGGACAGGGGGACCCTCCACTTT	CASSLTDRGTLHF
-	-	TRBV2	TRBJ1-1	TGTGCCAGCAGGATTAGGGGACTAAACACTGAAGCTTTCTTT	CASRIRGLNTEAFF
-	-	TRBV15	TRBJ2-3	TGTGCCACCAGCAGAGATACTAACCCTCCTAGCACAGATACGCAGTATTTT	CATSRDTNPPSTDTQYF
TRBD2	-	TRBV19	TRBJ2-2	TGTGCCAGTAGTATTGGTGGGCCGGGGGGGGTGAACACCGGGGAGCTGTTTTTT	CASSIGGPGGVNTGELFF
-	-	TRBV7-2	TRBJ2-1	TGTGCCAGCAGCTTAGGCTCAGGGGTCAATGAGCAGTTCTTC	CASSLGSGVNEQFF
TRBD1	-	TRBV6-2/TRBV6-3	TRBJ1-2	TGTGCCAGCGGAGACAGGGATGGCTACACCTTC	CASGDRDGYTF
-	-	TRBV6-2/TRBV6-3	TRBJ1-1	TGTGCCAGCAGTTACGACCGTGGAGCTTTCTTT	CASSYDRGAFF
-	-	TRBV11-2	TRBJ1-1	TGTGCCAGCAGCTTAGGTCCAGCGAACACTGAAGCTTTCTTT	CASSLGPANTEAFF
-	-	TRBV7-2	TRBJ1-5	TGTGCCAGCAGCTCCACCTTCCGTAGTCAGCCCCAGCATTTT	CASSSTFRSQPQHF
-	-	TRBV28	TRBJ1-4	TGTGCCAGCAGCTCGCCGGCGGGGGTCGATGAAAAACTGTTTTTT	CASSSPAGVDEKLFF
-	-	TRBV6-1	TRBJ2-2	TGTGCCAGCCACCAGACGGCAGCCTTAACCGGGGAGCTGTTTTTT	CASHQTAALTGELFF
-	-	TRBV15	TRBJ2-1	TGTGCCACCAGCTCCCGTGAACAGGGAAAGCAGTTCTTC	CATSSREQGKQFF
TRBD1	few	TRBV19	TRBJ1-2	TGTGCCAGTAACCAGGGGGCGCGGGGCTATGGCTACACCTTC	CASNQGARGYGYTF
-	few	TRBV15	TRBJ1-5	TGTGCCACCAGCAGAGGTATGGCAGGGAATCAGCCCCAGCATTTT	CATSRGMAGNQPQHF
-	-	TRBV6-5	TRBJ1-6	TGTGCCAGCAGTTCCCGGACGGTCGGGAATTCACCCCTCCACTTT	CASSSRTVGNSPLHF
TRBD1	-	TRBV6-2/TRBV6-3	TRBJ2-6	TGTGCCAGCGGAGGCGACCGGGACAGGGCGAGCTCTGGGGCCAACGTCCTGACTTTC	CASGGDRDRASSGANVLTF
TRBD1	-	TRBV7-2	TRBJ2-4	TGTGCCAGCAGCCGGGACAGGGGGACCAAAAACATTCAGTACTTC	CASSRDRGTKNIQYF
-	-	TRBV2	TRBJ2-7	TGTGCCAGCAGCCTTAGCAGGAGCTCCTACGAGCAGTACTTC	CASSLSRSSYEQYF
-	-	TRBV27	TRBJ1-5	TGTGCCAGCAGTTTATATGGGCAGCCCCAGCATTTT	CASSLYGQPQHF
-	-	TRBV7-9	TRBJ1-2	TGTGCCAGCAGCTCCCCAGCGGGGGGCGCGGTTGGCTACACCTTC	CASSSPAGGAVGYTF
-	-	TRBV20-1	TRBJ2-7	TGCAGTGCCAATCCCCCGCACGGAGTATCGAGCGAGCAGTACTTC	CSANPPHGVSSEQYF
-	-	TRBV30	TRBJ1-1	TGTGCCTGGAGACTGAACACTGAAGCTTTCTTT	CAWRLNTEAFF
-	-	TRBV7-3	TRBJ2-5	TGTGCCAGCAGCTTTGGGACCTTCACTAATCAAGAGACCCAGTACTTC	CASSFGTFTNQETQYF
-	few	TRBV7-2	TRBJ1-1	TGTGCCAGCAGCTTAGTGGTGAACACTGAAGCTTTCTTT	CASSLVVNTEAFF
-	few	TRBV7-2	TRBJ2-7	TGTGCCAGCAGCTTTTCTAGAGGCGAGCAGTACTTC	CASSFSRGEQYF
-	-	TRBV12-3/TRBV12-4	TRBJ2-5	TGTGCCAGCCGCACTTCCCTAGAGGAGACCCAGTACTTC	CASRTSLEETQYF
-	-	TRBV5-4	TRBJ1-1	TGTGCCAGCAGCTTGGATGGGGGGGACACTGAAGCTTTCTTT	CASSLDGGDTEAFF
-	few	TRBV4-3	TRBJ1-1	TGCGCCAGCAGCCAAGCTAGGGCTAACCTTGACACTGAAGCTTTCTTT	CASSQARANLDTEAFF
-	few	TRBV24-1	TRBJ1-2	TGTGCCACCAATAATGGCTACACCTTC	CATNNGYTF
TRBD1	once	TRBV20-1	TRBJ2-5	TGCAGTGCGATCCGGGACAGGGTGTACCAAGAGACCCAGTACTTC	CSAIRDRVYQETQYF